This T cell receptor beta chain was recovered during a study of identical twins. The CDR3 totals 12 residues. Germline CDR1 reads SGDLS; CDR2 reads YYNGEE. V shed 3 bases and J shed 6 bases, with 4 bases lying between them. The table lists this clonotype with a few counts. All donors were healthy, and all were Caucasian. TCRdb re-called the 5' RACE reads through MiXCR, storing one row per CDR3 protein. The repertoire holds approximately 300,000 distinct CDR3 sequences, with 8.5% to 9.5% as singletons. These records were also assigned to another study, of yellow fever vaccine responses in identical twins.

Specimen: CD8+ T cells sorted from blood. The chain has TRBV9 and TRBJ1-6; D gene ambiguous. This sequence originates from a woman younger than 35 in good health. In DNA, the CDR3 is TGTGCCAGCAGCGCCGGTAATTCACCCCTCCACTTT. Its translation: CASSAGNSPLHF.